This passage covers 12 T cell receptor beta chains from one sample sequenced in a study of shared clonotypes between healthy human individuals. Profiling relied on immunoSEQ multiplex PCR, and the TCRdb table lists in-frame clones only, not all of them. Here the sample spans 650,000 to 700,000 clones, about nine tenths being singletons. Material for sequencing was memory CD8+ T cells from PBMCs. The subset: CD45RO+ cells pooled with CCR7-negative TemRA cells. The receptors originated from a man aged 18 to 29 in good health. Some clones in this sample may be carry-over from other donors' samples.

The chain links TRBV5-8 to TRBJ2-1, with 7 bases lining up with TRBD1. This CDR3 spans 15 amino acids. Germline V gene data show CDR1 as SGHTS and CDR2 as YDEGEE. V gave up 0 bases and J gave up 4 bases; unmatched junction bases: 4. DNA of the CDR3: TGTGCCAGCAGCTTGGCAGGACAGGCTTACAATGAGCAGTTCTTC. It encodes CASSLAGQAYNEQFF.

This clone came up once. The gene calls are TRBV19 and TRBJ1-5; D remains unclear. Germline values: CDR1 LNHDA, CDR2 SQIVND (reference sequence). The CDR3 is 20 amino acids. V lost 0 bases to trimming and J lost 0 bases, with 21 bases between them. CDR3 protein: CASSIDLEDINRFSNQPQHF. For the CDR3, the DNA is TGTGCCAGTAGTATAGATTTGGAGGATATTAACCGATTTAGCAATCAGCCCCAGCATTTT.

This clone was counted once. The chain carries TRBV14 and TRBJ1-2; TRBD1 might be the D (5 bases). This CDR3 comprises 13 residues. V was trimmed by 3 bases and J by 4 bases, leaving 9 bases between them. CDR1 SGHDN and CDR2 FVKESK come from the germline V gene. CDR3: CASSHRGVYGYTF. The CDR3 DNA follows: TGTGCCAGCAGCCACCGGGGGGTCTATGGCTACACCTTC.

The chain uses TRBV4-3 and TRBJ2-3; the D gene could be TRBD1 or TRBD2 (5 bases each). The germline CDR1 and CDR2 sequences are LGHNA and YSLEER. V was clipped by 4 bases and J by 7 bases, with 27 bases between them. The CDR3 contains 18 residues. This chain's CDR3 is CASSPTNTGTHSMYTQYF. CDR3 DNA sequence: TGCGCCAGCAGCCCAACAAACACCGGGACCCATAGCATGTATACGCAGTATTTT.

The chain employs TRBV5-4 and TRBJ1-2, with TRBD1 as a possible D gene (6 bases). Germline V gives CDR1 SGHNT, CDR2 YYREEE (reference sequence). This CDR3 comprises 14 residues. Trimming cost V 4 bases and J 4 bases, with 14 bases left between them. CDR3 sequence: CASSPSRGSYGYTF. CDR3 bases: TGTGCCAGCAGCCCCTCGAGGGGGAGCTATGGCTACACCTTC. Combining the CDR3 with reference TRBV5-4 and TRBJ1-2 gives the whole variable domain ETGVTQSPTHLIKTRGQQVTLRCSSQSGHNTVSWYQQALGQGPQFIFQYYREEENGRGNFPPRFSGLQFPNYSSELNVNALELDDSALYLCASSPSRGSYGYTFGSGTRLTVV.

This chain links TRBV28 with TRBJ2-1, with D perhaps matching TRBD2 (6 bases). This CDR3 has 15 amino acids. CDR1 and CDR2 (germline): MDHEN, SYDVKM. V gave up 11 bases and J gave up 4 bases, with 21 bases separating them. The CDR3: CAGSVRRGGYNEQFF. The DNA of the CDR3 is TGTGCCGGCTCGGTACGGCGGGGTGGTTACAATGAGCAGTTCTTC.

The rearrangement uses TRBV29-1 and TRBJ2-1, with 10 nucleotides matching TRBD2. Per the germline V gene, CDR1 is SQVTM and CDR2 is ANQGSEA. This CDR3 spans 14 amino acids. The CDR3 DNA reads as TGCACCGTGGGGGCTAGCGGGAGTCTGGATGAGCAGTTCTTC. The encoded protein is CTVGASGSLDEQFF.

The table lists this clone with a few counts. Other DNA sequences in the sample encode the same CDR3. CDR3: CASSFAGGGYEQYF. Written as DNA, the CDR3 is TGTGCCAGCAGTTTTGCGGGAGGGGGCTACGAGCAGTACTTC. The chain employs TRBV28 and TRBJ2-7, with 9 bases identical to TRBD2. V lost 3 bases to trimming and J lost 3 bases; unmatched junction nucleotides: 3. This CDR3 region has 14 residues. CDR1 MDHEN and CDR2 SYDVKM come from the germline V gene.

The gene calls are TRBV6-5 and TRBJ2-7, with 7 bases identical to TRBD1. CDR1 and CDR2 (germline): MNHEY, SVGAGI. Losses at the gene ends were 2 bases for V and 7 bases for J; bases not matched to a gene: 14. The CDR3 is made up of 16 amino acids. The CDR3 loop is CASSYDRQGVGGEQYF. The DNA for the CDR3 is TGTGCCAGCAGTTACGATCGGCAGGGGGTTGGTGGAGAGCAGTACTTC.

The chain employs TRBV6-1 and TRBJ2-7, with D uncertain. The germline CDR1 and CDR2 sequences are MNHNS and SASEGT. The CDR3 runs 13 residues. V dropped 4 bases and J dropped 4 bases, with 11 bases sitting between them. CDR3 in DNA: TGTGCCAGCAGTGCAAACCCTATGTACGAGCAGTACTTC. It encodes CASSANPMYEQYF.

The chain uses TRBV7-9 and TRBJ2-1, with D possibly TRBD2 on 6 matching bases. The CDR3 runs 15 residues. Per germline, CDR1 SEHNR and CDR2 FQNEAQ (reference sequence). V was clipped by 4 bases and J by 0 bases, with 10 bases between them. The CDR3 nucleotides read TGTGCCAGCAGCTCCGGGGGTAGCTCCTACAATGAGCAGTTCTTC. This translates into CASSSGGSSYNEQFF.

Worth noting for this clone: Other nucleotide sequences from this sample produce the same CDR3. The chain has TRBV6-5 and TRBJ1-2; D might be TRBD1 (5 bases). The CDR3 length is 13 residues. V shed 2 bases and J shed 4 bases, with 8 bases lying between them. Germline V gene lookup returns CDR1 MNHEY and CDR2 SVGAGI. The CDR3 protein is CASSYEGSYGYTF. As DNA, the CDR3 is TGTGCCAGCAGTTACGAGGGGTCCTATGGCTACACCTTC.